This T cell receptor beta chain was profiled in a study of cytomegalovirus exposure and HLA in healthy donors. Regarding the study as a whole: In a later analysis, around 18,000 TCR beta sequences were associated with HLA alleles at 0.05 false discovery rate.

A remark on this clone: Its specificity is not known.

PCR was performed using 60 Vbeta and 13 Jbeta primers. Only in-frame clones appear in the TCRdb table, and some are missing; sequencing was by immunoSEQ multiplex PCR. The data hold about 170,000 clones, with 62% observed a single time. The CDR3 extends over 16 amino acids. Trimming took 2 bases from V and 0 from J; bases not matched to a gene: 5. Germline CDR1 SGHAT, CDR2 FQNNGV. The chain recombines TRBV11-2 with TRBJ2-3, with 7 bases that match TRBD1. This TCR came from a man aged 40-50 years in good health and CMV-seronegative. Sequencing was performed on PBMCs. CDR3 residues: CASSLPGQYSTDTQYF. In nucleotides, the CDR3 is TGTGCCAGCAGCTTACCGGGACAGTATAGCACAGATACGCAGTATTTT.